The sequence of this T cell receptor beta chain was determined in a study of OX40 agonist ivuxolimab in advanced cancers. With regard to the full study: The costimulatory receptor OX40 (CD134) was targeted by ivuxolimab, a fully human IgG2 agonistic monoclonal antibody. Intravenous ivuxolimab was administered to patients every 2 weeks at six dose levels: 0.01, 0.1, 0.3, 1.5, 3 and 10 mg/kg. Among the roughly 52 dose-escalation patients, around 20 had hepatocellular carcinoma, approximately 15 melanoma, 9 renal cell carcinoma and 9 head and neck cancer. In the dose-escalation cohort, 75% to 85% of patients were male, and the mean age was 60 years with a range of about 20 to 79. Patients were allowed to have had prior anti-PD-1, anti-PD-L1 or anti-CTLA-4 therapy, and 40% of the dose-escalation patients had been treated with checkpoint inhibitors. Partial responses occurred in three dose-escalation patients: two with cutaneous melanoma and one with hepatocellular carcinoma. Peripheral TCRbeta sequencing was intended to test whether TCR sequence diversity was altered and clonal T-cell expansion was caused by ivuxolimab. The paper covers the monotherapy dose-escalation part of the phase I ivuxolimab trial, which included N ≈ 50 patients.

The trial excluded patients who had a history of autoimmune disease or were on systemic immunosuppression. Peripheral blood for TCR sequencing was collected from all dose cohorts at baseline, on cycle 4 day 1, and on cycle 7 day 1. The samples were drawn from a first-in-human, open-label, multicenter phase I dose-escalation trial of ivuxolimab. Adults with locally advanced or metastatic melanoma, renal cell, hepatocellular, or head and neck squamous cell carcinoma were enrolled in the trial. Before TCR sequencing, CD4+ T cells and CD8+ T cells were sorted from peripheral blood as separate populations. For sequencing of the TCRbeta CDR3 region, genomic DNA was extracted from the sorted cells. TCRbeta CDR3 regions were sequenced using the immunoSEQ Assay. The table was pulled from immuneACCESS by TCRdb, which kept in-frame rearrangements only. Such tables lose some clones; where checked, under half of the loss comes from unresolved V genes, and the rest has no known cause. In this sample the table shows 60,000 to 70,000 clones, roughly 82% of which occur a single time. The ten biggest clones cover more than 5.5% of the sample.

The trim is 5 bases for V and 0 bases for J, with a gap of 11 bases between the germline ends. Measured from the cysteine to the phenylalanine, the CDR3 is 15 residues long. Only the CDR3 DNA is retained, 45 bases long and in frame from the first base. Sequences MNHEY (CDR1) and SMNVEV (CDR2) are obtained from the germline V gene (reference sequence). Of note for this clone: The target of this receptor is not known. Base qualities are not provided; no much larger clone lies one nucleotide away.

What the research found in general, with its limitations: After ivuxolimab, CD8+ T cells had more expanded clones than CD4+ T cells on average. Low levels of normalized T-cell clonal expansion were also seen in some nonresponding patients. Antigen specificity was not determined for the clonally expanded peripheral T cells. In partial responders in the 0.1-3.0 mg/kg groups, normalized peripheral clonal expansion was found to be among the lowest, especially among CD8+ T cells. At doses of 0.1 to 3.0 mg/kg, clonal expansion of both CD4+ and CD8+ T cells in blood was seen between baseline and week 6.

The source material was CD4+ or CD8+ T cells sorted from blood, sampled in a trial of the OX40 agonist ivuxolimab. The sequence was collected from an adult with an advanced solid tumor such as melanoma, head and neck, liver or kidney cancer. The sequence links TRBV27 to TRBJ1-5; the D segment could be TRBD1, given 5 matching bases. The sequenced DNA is TGTGCCAGCAGTCTCGGGACGGATAGCAATCAGCCCCAGCATTTT. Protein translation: CASSLGTDSNQPQHF.